This is a list of T cell receptor beta chains from one sample in a study of beta chain features in type 1 diabetes. Clones were read by immunoSEQ multiplex PCR, and TCRdb kept only the in-frame ones, dropping some. The sample includes 640,000 or so clones, roughly an eighth of them seen just once. Sequences were obtained from naive CD4+ T cells from blood. All receptors come from a man younger than 35 with type 1 diabetes. Each CDR3 is given with its conserved first and last residue. Each record gives: V gene, D gene, CDR3 length, clone size, J gene, CDR3 protein, CDR3 DNA. A D gene is named only where the DNA matches it firmly. Clone size appears in some rows only: once, few, many, or a class for an expanded clone.

TRBV30	.	14	few	TRBJ1-2	CAWSVQGITYGYTF	TGTGCCTGGAGTGTACAAGGAATTACCTATGGCTACACCTTC
TRBV30	.	14	.	TRBJ1-2	CAWSVQEAKYGYTF	TGTGCCTGGAGTGTACAGGAGGCAAAATATGGCTACACCTTC
TRBV30	.	13	few	TRBJ1-1	CAWSVLRDTEAFF	TGTGCCTGGAGTGTTCTACGAGACACTGAAGCTTTCTTT
TRBV6-5	.	15	.	TRBJ1-2	CASSYSRRSEYGYTF	TGTGCCAGCAGTTACTCGAGGCGTTCTGAATATGGCTACACCTTC
TRBV10-3	TRBD2	14	.	TRBJ2-7	CAIRSSGINYEQYF	TGTGCCATCAGGTCTAGCGGGATCAACTACGAGCAGTACTTC
TRBV18	.	15	few	TRBJ2-1	CASSATGAPIGEQFF	TGTGCCAGCTCAGCAACGGGAGCGCCTATAGGTGAGCAGTTCTTC
TRBV30	.	13	few	TRBJ2-7	CAWSVEDRAEQYF	TGTGCCTGGAGTGTAGAAGACAGAGCCGAGCAGTACTTC
TRBV7-7	TRBD1	15	.	TRBJ2-5	CASSPRTGEGETQYF	TGTGCTAGCAGCCCCCGGACAGGGGAGGGCGAGACCCAGTACTTC
TRBV9	TRBD2	15	.	TRBJ2-1	CASSVELAGGLEQFF	TGTGCCAGCAGCGTAGAGCTAGCGGGGGGGCTGGAGCAGTTCTTC
TRBV4-2	TRBD2	15	few	TRBJ2-5	CASSEGGSGEWTQYF	TGTGCCAGCAGCGAAGGGGGTAGCGGGGAATGGACCCAGTACTTC
TRBV4-1	TRBD1	16	few	TRBJ1-4	CASSRTPGQGDEKLFF	TGCGCCAGCAGCCGTACCCCGGGACAGGGGGATGAAAAACTGTTTTTT
TRBV5-1	.	15	.	TRBJ2-4	CASSPTPVAKNIQYF	TGCGCCAGCAGCCCGACCCCGGTGGCCAAAAACATTCAGTACTTC
TRBV7-2	.	14	few	TRBJ2-7	CASSLTGEGYEQYF	TGTGCCAGCAGCTTAACGGGGGAAGGCTACGAGCAGTACTTC
TRBV7-9	.	13	few	TRBJ2-1	CASSLDEGYEQFF	TGTGCCAGCAGCTTAGACGAGGGCTATGAGCAGTTCTTC
TRBV29-1	.	12	few	TRBJ1-2	CSVGLTNYGYTF	TGCAGCGTTGGACTTACTAACTATGGCTACACCTTC
TRBV6-5	.	15	.	TRBJ1-1	CASCPQGGVNTEAFF	TGTGCCAGTTGCCCACAGGGAGGGGTGAACACTGAAGCTTTCTTT
TRBV9	.	14	.	TRBJ2-7	CASSPSLRAVEQYF	TGTGCCAGCAGCCCTTCCCTTCGGGCAGTCGAGCAGTACTTC
TRBV30	.	15	few	TRBJ1-2	CAWVRRTLRNYGYTF	TGTGCCTGGGTCCGGCGGACTCTGAGGAACTATGGCTACACCTTC
TRBV7-6	TRBD1	16	.	TRBJ2-7	CASSSPRDRGTYEQYF	TGTGCCAGCAGCTCCCCCCGGGACAGGGGGACCTACGAGCAGTACTTC
TRBV19	.	14	few	TRBJ1-1	CASSIDRVGTEAFF	TGTGCCAGTAGTATAGACAGGGTGGGCACTGAAGCTTTCTTT
TRBV7-2	.	18	.	TRBJ1-4	CASSLTSRTRTWNEKLFF	TGTGCCAGCAGCTTAACCTCCAGGACGCGCACATGGAATGAAAAACTGTTTTTT
TRBV5-4	.	13	.	TRBJ1-4	CASSLGRNEKLFF	TGTGCCAGCAGCTTGGGCCGTAATGAAAAACTGTTTTTT
TRBV9	.	13	once	TRBJ2-1	CASSVLRGPEQFF	TGTGCCAGCAGCGTCCTCCGGGGGCCCGAGCAGTTCTTC